The 10 T cell receptor beta chains listed next were all sequenced from one sample in a study of identical twins. TCRdb re-analysed the 5' RACE reads in MiXCR, keeping a single row per CDR3 protein. The sample consists of some 250,000 distinct CDR3 sequences, roughly 13% of them appearing once. This sample was shared with a second study, whose subject was yellow fever vaccine responses in identical twins.

The material sequenced was memory (CD45RO+) T cells sorted from blood. These receptors were taken from a woman between 18 and 30 years old in good health.

The chain couples TRBV7-3 to TRBJ2-1; no clear D gene. The CDR3 length is 13 residues. V was shortened by 2 bases and J by 3 bases, with 5 bases between the two germline ends. Germline V gene data show CDR1 as SGHTA and CDR2 as FQGTGA. The CDR3 here is CASSLSHYNEQFF. CDR3 coding DNA: TGTGCCAGCAGCTTATCCCACTACAATGAGCAGTTCTTC. Filled out from reference TRBV7-3 and TRBJ2-1, the complete variable domain reads GAGVSQTPSNKVTEKGKYVELRCDPISGHTALYWYRQSLGQGPEFLIYFQGTGAADDSGLPNDRFFAVRPEGSVSTLKIQRTERGDSAVYLCASSLSHYNEQFFGPGTRLTVL.

This clonotype has more than one count but fewer than ten. The rearrangement uses TRBV5-6 and TRBJ1-4; unclear D gene. The CDR3 totals 13 residues. The V end lost 7 bases, the J end lost 8 bases, and 15 bases lay between the germline ends. Germline V CDR1 and CDR2: SGHDT, YYEEEE. CDR3 in DNA: TGTGCCAGCGGAGGAATGGGAGCCGAAAAACTGTTTTTT. Translating it yields CASGGMGAEKLFF.

The table lists this clonotype with a few counts. The chain combines TRBV6-4 with TRBJ2-2, with a possible D match to TRBD1 (6 bases). This CDR3 has 15 residues. Trimming took 4 bases from V and 1 from J, leaving 10 bases between them. Germline CDR1 and CDR2: MRHNA and SNTAGT. This CDR3 reads CASSVEGENTGELFF. CDR3 sequence (DNA): TGTGCCAGCAGTGTAGAGGGGGAGAACACCGGGGAGCTGTTTTTT.

This clonotype was counted between two and nine times. The chain carries TRBV9 and TRBJ2-1; 7 nucleotides line up with TRBD2. Trimming cost V 0 bases and J 7 bases; bases outside gene matches: 4. Germline V lookup: CDR1 SGDLS, CDR2 YYNGEE. This CDR3 comprises 14 residues. Here the CDR3 reads CASSVATRGNEQFF. CDR3 bases: TGTGCCAGCAGCGTAGCTACGCGGGGGAATGAGCAGTTCTTC.

The chain couples TRBV10-3 to TRBJ2-6; D call uncertain. Between the trimmed V and J ends, which lost 6 bases and 0 bases, there was a span of 9 bases. The CDR3 contains 15 residues. The germline gives CDR1 ENHRY, CDR2 SYGVKD. The CDR3 reads CAISEASSGANVLTF. The CDR3 DNA reads as TGTGCCATCAGCGAGGCGAGCTCTGGGGCCAACGTCCTGACTTTC.

V is TRBV6-2 or TRBV6-3 and J is TRBJ2-3, with 8 bases lining up with TRBD2. Per the germline V gene, CDR1 is MNHEY and CDR2 is SVGEGT. V dropped 4 bases and J dropped 1; count of bases not matched to a gene: 1. This CDR3 has 14 residues. In DNA form, the CDR3 reads TGTGCCAGCAGTTCGACTAGCGGCACAGATACGCAGTATTTT. This gives the protein CASSSTSGTDTQYF.

The gene calls are TRBV6-2 or TRBV6-3 and TRBJ1-1; D unclear. The CDR3 sequence is 13 residues long. Germline CDR1 reads MNHEY; CDR2 reads SVGEGT. V lost 7 bases to trimming and J lost 1 base, with 10 bases between them. CDR3 loop: CASTFLGNTEAFF. CDR3 sequence (DNA): TGTGCCAGCACGTTTCTGGGGAACACTGAAGCTTTCTTT.

This clonotype was counted only a few times. The chain joins TRBV7-6 to TRBJ2-5, with 7 bases lining up with TRBD2. Germline V gene sequence: CDR1 SGHVS, CDR2 FNYEAQ. Trimming took 5 bases from V and 4 from J; bases not matched to a gene: 13. This CDR3 has 16 amino acids. For the CDR3, the DNA is TGTGCCAGCAGCAACAAGGCGACTAGCCTGTCAGAGACCCAGTACTTC. Its translation: CASSNKATSLSETQYF. Combining the CDR3 with reference TRBV7-6 and TRBJ2-5 gives the whole variable domain GAGVSQSPRYKVTKRGQDVALRCDPISGHVSLYWYRQALGQGPEFLTYFNYEAQQDKSGLPNDRFSAERPEGSISTLTIQRTEQRDSAMYRCASSNKATSLSETQYFGPGTRLLVL.

This clonotype turned up a few times. The chain uses TRBV12-3 or TRBV12-4 and TRBJ2-2, with 10 bases aligning to TRBD1. The CDR3 spans 15 residues. Losses at the gene ends were 6 bases for V and 3 bases for J; bases not matched to a gene: 4. The CDR3 region has the DNA TGTGCCAGCAGCCCGGGACAGGGGCACACCGGGGAGCTGTTTTTT. This gives the protein CASSPGQGHTGELFF.

This clonotype has more than one count but fewer than ten. This chain connects TRBV20-1 to TRBJ1-2, with a possible D match to TRBD1 (6 bases). CDR1 is DFQATT, CDR2 SNEGSKA, per germline (reference sequence). The ends were cut back, 6 bases at V and 8 bases at J, with 16 bases in the middle. The CDR3 runs to 12 residues. The DNA for the CDR3 is TGCAGTGCATCGGACAGTTTCGGCGGCTACACCTTC. Its protein product is CSASDSFGGYTF.